The 26 T cell receptor beta chains below come from one sample, sequenced in a study of shared clonotypes between healthy human individuals. Produced via immunoSEQ multiplex PCR; TCRdb's table is partial and in-frame only. The data contain 400,000 to 500,000 clones, roughly 85% of them singletons. Specimen: PBMCs. The receptors shown here come from a woman aged 40 to 49 in good health. Some clones in this sample may be carry-over from other donors' samples.

With respect to this clone: A junction end diverges from the germline sequence, so it may reflect a read error. V gene TRBV20-1 combines with J gene TRBJ2-7; D might be TRBD1 (6 bases). This CDR3 has 11 amino acids. Germline CDR1 and CDR2: DFQATT and SNEGSKA (reference sequence). CDR3 sequence reads: CSARDGNRAPF. In DNA, the CDR3 is TGCAGTGCTAGAGATGGAAACAGGGCCCCCTTC.

The CDR3, as DNA: TGTGCCAGCAGTGATATCCCCGGGGGAATAGCGGGAGTGGTAGGGCTGTTTTTT. Encoded protein: CASSDIPGGIAGVVGLFF. This rearrangement joins TRBV2 to TRBJ2-2; 9 positions agree with TRBD2. The CDR3 is 18 amino acids. The V segment lost 3 bases and the J segment 13 bases; nucleotides outside the gene matches: 21. Germline V gene sequence: CDR1 SNHLY, CDR2 FYNNEI.

Only a few counts were recorded for this clone. The chain is built from TRBV6-4 and TRBJ2-2; D may correspond to TRBD1 or TRBD2 (5 bases each). Germline CDR1 reads MRHNA; CDR2 reads SNTAGT. CDR3 length: 13 amino acids. Between the trimmed V and J ends, which lost 3 bases and 4 bases, there was a span of 6 bases. CDR3 loop: CASSEGVTGELFF. The CDR3 DNA sequence: TGTGCCAGCAGTGAGGGGGTCACCGGGGAGCTGTTTTTT.

The chain recombines TRBV27 with TRBJ2-3; 9 bases agree with TRBD1. The CDR3 spans 14 residues. With 9 bases clipped from V and 4 bases from J, the junction kept 8 bases outside the gene matches. CDR1 and CDR2 from the germline V gene are MNHEY and SMNVEV (reference sequence). The CDR3, as DNA: TGTGCCAGTTGGGAACAGGGGGCAGCAGATACGCAGTATTTT. This translates into CASWEQGAADTQYF.

The genes are TRBV2 and TRBJ1-5; perhaps TRBD1 as D (6 bases). The CDR3 has 16 residues. V gave up 7 bases and J gave up 3 bases, with 19 bases separating them. The germline CDR1 and CDR2 sequences are SNHLY and FYNNEI. CDR3 nucleotides: TGTGCCAGCACTGGGACACGCTATGGCACCAATCAGCCCCAGCATTTT. Encoded protein: CASTGTRYGTNQPQHF.

J is TRBJ1-3 and V is TRBV28, with D hard to call. This CDR3 comprises 15 residues. V gave up 2 bases and J gave up 0 bases, with 8 bases separating them. Germline CDR1 reads MDHEN; CDR2 reads SYDVKM. The CDR3 loop reads CASSLGRSSGNTIYF. The CDR3 coding sequence is TGTGCCAGCAGTTTAGGGCGGTCCTCTGGAAACACCATATATTTT.

This clone was recorded at least ten times. This CDR3 is also generated by other DNA sequences in the sample. The J gene is TRBJ2-3, the V gene TRBV5-4, with 15 bases that match TRBD2. The V and J ends lost 0 bases and 6 bases, in that order; junction bases with no gene match: 2. Looked up from germline, CDR1 is SGHNT and CDR2 is YYREEE (reference sequence). CDR3 size: 16 residues. The CDR3 region has the DNA TGTGCCAGCAGCTTGGGGACTAGCGGGAGGGCGGATACGCAGTATTTT. This codes for CASSLGTSGRADTQYF.

The chain is built from TRBV7-2 and TRBJ1-3; a possible D gene is TRBD1 (6 bases). The CDR3 is 17 residues long. Germline V lookup: CDR1 SGHTA, CDR2 FQGNSA. Trimming shortened V by 3 bases and J by 3 bases, and 18 bases separated the two germline ends. CDR3 sequence: CASSFGGGAGRGNTIYF. The CDR3 DNA sequence: TGTGCCAGCAGCTTCGGTGGGGGGGCAGGTCGTGGAAACACCATATATTTT. The full variable domain, in which reference TRBV7-2 and TRBJ1-3 provide the parts outside the CDR3, is GAGVSQSPSNKVTEKGKDVELRCDPISGHTALYWYRQSLGQGLEFLIYFQGNSAPDKSGLPSDRFSAERTGGSVSTLTIQRTQQEDSAVYLCASSFGGGAGRGNTIYFGEGSWLTVV.

V and J are TRBV28 and TRBJ2-5, with 10 bases aligning to TRBD1. The germline V gene has CDR1 MDHEN and CDR2 SYDVKM. The CDR3 loop spans 15 amino acids. V trimming: 4 bases; J trimming: 1 base; junction bases outside the gene matches: 3. The CDR3 DNA reads TGTGCCAGCAGTTCCCGGGACAGGGGCCAAGAGACCCAGTACTTC. Amino acids: CASSSRDRGQETQYF.

The chain employs TRBV7-2 and TRBJ2-7; D not certain. Trimming took off 5 bases at V and 3 bases at J, with 26 bases between the two ends. This CDR3 region has 18 residues. Germline loops: CDR1 SGHTA, CDR2 FQGNSA. The DNA for the CDR3 is TGTGCCAGCAGCCTACGCAGAAAAACAGACTTCTTAGTCTACGAGCAGTACTTC. It is translated as CASSLRRKTDFLVYEQYF. Full variable domain (outside the CDR3, taken from reference TRBV7-2 and TRBJ2-7): GAGVSQSPSNKVTEKGKDVELRCDPISGHTALYWYRQSLGQGLEFLIYFQGNSAPDKSGLPSDRFSAERTGGSVSTLTIQRTQQEDSAVYLCASSLRRKTDFLVYEQYFGPGTRLTVT.

The chain couples TRBV18 to TRBJ2-2; 9 bases match TRBD2. Germline CDR1 and CDR2: KGHSH and LQKENI. This CDR3 is built from 18 residues. V gave up 1 base and J gave up 1 base; unmatched junction bases: 7. The CDR3 spells CASSPLSSSGENTGELFF. DNA for the CDR3: TGTGCCAGCTCACCACTTTCGTCTAGCGGGGAGAACACCGGGGAGCTGTTTTTT.

The chain uses TRBV28 and TRBJ2-4, with D tentatively TRBD2 (6 bases). CDR1 MDHEN and CDR2 SYDVKM come from the germline V gene. V was pared by 3 bases and J by 2 bases, with 14 bases between. The CDR3 extends over 16 amino acids. The CDR3 DNA follows: TGTGCCAGCAGTTTGTCTTCTCGGGGGACCAAAAACATTCAGTACTTC. Protein product: CASSLSSRGTKNIQYF.

This clone was seen a few times. The chain is built from TRBV7-9 and TRBJ2-1; tentatively, D is TRBD2 (6 bases). Germline assignment: CDR1 SEHNR and CDR2 FQNEAQ (reference sequence). CDR3 length equals 15 residues. The V gene lost 0 bases and the J gene lost 7 bases, with 13 bases spanning the gap. CDR3 coding DNA: TGTGCCAGCAGCTTAGCTCCGGGAGTTGTAAATGAGCAGTTCTTC. It translates to CASSLAPGVVNEQFF.

This clone was found many times. The chain recombines TRBV7-9 with TRBJ1-5; D is uncertain. Trimming pared 1 base from V and 2 bases from J, leaving 9 bases between. This CDR3 comprises 15 residues. Per germline, CDR1 SEHNR and CDR2 FQNEAQ (reference sequence). CDR3 region: CASSLDGSGNQPQHF. CDR3 DNA: TGTGCCAGCAGCTTAGATGGTTCCGGCAATCAGCCCCAGCATTTT.

This sequence joins TRBV10-3 and TRBJ2-1; TRBD2 might be the D (6 bases). CDR3 length equals 14 residues. Germline values: CDR1 ENHRY, CDR2 SYGVKD. Between the trimmed V and J ends, which lost 11 bases and 8 bases, there was a span of 22 bases. The CDR3 loop is CASQLGGKAHEQFF. The CDR3 DNA reads TGTGCCTCCCAGCTGGGGGGAAAAGCCCATGAGCAGTTCTTC.

J is TRBJ2-1 and V is TRBV2; D possibly corresponds to TRBD2 (6 bases). Germline CDR1 reads SNHLY; CDR2 reads FYNNEI. The length of the CDR3 is 13 residues. The V end was cut by 4 bases, the J end by 9 bases, with 13 bases between. CDR3: CASSAGLLGEQFF. The CDR3, as DNA: TGTGCCAGCAGTGCGGGACTGTTAGGTGAGCAGTTCTTC. The full variable domain, with the rest looked up from reference TRBV2 and TRBJ2-1, is EPEVTQTPSHQVTQMGQEVILRCVPISNHLYFYWYRQILGQKVEFLVSFYNNEISEKSEIFDDQFSVERPDGSNFTLKIRSTKLEDSAMYFCASSAGLLGEQFFGPGTRLTVL.

V gene TRBV5-6 combines with J gene TRBJ2-7; unclear D gene. The CDR3 loop spans 10 amino acids. Germline-derived CDR1 and CDR2 are SGHDT and YYEEEE. V shed 7 bases and J shed 3 bases, with 5 bases lying between them. As DNA, the CDR3 is TGTGCCAGCCTAAACTACGAGCAGTACTTC. Translated, it gives CASLNYEQYF. The variable domain in full, with the rest retrieved from reference TRBV5-6 and TRBJ2-7, is DAGVTQSPTHLIKTRGQQVTLRCSPKSGHDTVSWYQQALGQGPQFIFQYYEEEERQRGNFPDRFSGHQFPNYSSELNVNALLLGDSALYLCASLNYEQYFGPGTRLTVT.

The V gene is TRBV7-7, the J gene TRBJ2-1; 9 bases are a match to TRBD2. Germline CDR1 SSHAT, CDR2 FNYEAQ (reference sequence). The CDR3 length is 17 residues. Trimming took 5 bases from V and 8 from J; bases not matched to a gene: 16. CDR3 sequence reads: CASSRTPGASGVDEQFF. CDR3 nucleotides: TGTGCCAGCAGCCGGACCCCCGGCGCTAGCGGGGTCGATGAGCAGTTCTTC.

This clone has more than one count but fewer than ten. Other DNA sequences from this sample encode an identical CDR3 as well. The chain has TRBV9 and TRBJ2-7; D is perhaps TRBD2 (6 bases). Germline V gene lookup returns CDR1 SGDLS and CDR2 YYNGEE. The CDR3 runs to 15 residues. Trimming took 4 bases from V and 2 from J, leaving 16 bases between them. The CDR3 sequence is CASSPVRDSPYEQYF. CDR3 DNA: TGTGCCAGCAGCCCCGTCCGGGACTCACCCTACGAGCAGTACTTC.

This clone was seen a handful of times. The chain combines TRBV21-1 with TRBJ2-7; the table names TRBD1, a call not compared with the DNA. TRBV21-1 is described as a pseudogene. The CDR3 spans 17 residues. The CDR3 coding sequence is TGTGCCAGCAGCAACGAAAGGGGTTGGGACAGGGGGCTTGTGCAGTACTTC. This codes for CASSNERGWDRGLVQYF.

The V and J genes are TRBV25-1 and TRBJ1-1; D possibly corresponds to TRBD1 (5 bases). CDR1 and CDR2 from the germline V gene are MGHDK and SYGVNS. The CDR3 consists of 10 residues. The germline V and J ends were trimmed by 6 bases and 11 bases, with 10 bases remaining between them. In DNA form, the CDR3 reads TGTGCCAGCAGCAGGGATCGTGCTTTCTTT. It is translated as CASSRDRAFF.

This clone was detected only a few times. The rearrangement uses TRBV5-1 and TRBJ2-5; D is tentatively TRBD1 or TRBD2 (6 bases each). Trimming pared 2 bases from V and 2 bases from J, leaving 16 bases between. CDR1 and CDR2 (germline): SGHRS, YFSETQ. This CDR3 has 16 residues. The CDR3 reads CASSLGTTGRQETQYF. The CDR3 DNA reads TGCGCCAGCAGCTTAGGAACCACAGGGAGGCAAGAGACCCAGTACTTC.

The chain joins TRBV28 to TRBJ1-5; D remains unclear. Germline values: CDR1 MDHEN, CDR2 SYDVKM. Between the trimmed V and J ends, which lost 3 bases and 4 bases, there was a span of 7 bases. CDR3 length: 13 amino acids. CDR3 loop: CASSLIGNQPQHF. The DNA for the CDR3 is TGTGCCAGCAGTTTGATTGGTAATCAGCCCCAGCATTTT.

The chain carries TRBV11-2 and TRBJ2-1; 9 nucleotides agree with TRBD2. V shed 0 bases, J shed 8 bases, and the junction held 5 bases outside the gene matches. This CDR3 has 15 amino acids. Germline V gene sequence: CDR1 SGHAT, CDR2 FQNNGV. CDR3 in amino acids: CASSLEGLASHEQFF. CDR3 in DNA: TGTGCCAGCAGCTTAGAGGGACTAGCTAGCCATGAGCAGTTCTTC. Full variable domain (missing parts from reference TRBV11-2 and TRBJ2-1): EAGVAQSPRYKIIEKRQSVAFWCNPISGHATLYWYQQILGQGPKLLIQFQNNGVVDDSQLPKDRFSAERLKGVDSTLKIQPAKLEDSAVYLCASSLEGLASHEQFFGPGTRLTVL.

This clone was observed a handful of times. The rearrangement links TRBV2 to TRBJ1-1, with D possibly being TRBD1 (5 bases). Per germline, CDR1 SNHLY and CDR2 FYNNEI. Trimming pared 3 bases from V and 0 bases from J, leaving 8 bases between. The length of the CDR3 is 14 residues. In DNA, the CDR3 is TGTGCCAGCAGTGATTCGGGGGTGAACACTGAAGCTTTCTTT. Protein: CASSDSGVNTEAFF.

The J gene is TRBJ1-2, the V gene TRBV28; 9 bases map to TRBD1. CDR3 length: 14 amino acids. V lost 5 bases to trimming and J lost 4 bases; unmatched junction nucleotides: 5. The germline gives CDR1 MDHEN, CDR2 SYDVKM. The chain's CDR3 is CASSRDRGSYGYTF. The CDR3 region has the DNA TGTGCCAGCAGTCGAGACAGGGGGAGCTATGGCTACACCTTC.